This T cell receptor beta chain was sequenced for a study of spatial heterogeneity in lung cancer (dated 2019 in TCRdb). About the full investigation: More beta-chain than alpha-chain transcripts were consistently detected, likely reflecting higher beta-chain transcript abundance. Both alpha and beta chains were TCR-sequenced in samples taken at surgery, namely 220 tumor regions, around 64 matched nontumor lung samples and approximately 51 PBMC samples. In non-small cell lung cancer, the study made a quantitative comparison of TCR alpha and beta repertoires among multiple tumor regions, matched nontumor lung and blood. In the raw uncorrected reads, each unique combination of TCR and UMI appeared on average more than ten times. TCR repertoire features were related to nonsynonymous mutation counts determined by whole-exome sequencing of tumor tissue. The paper as a whole reports these results and caveats: Ubiquitous expanded tumor TCRs were found in blood more often at tumor resection than at routine follow-up. Confirming at a functional level the hypothesis that regional TCRs recognize regional mutations was considered to require additional single-cell paired TCR alpha and beta sequencing.

Library creation used 5' RACE. Sequencing took place on a NextSeq 500. To allow correction of PCR and sequencing errors, the TCR library protocol tagged every TCR cDNA molecule with a unique molecular identifier. Under the source paper's analysis protocol: Decombinator tools were used for TCR identification, UMI-based error correction and CDR3 extraction. Expanded TCRs were defined as those above a frequency of 2 per 1,000, corresponding to the top 1% of the tumor frequency distribution. Rényi diversity was computed with the R vegan package after subsampling each repertoire 100 times to 5,000 TCRs. CDR3 similarity networks were constructed using string-kernel similarity of amino acid triplets, with links drawn between CDR3s whose pairwise similarity was above 0.82. Starting from the raw public reads, TCRdb applied fastp trimming at Q25, assembled clones with MiXCR and retained in-frame beta chains. Entries are consolidated by CDR3 protein sequence, retaining the most common genes and DNA. What appears here as the V and J calls and clone size reflects TCRdb's work, not the paper's. This sample lists 82,000 or so distinct CDR3 sequences; over 9.5% were detected once. Of the sample, 4.5% to 5.5% is held by the ten largest clones.

This clonotype was found a few times. Its antigen specificity is not known. No base qualities exist here, and no much larger clone lies one base off it. The meaning of the sample's time point label: sample taken at primary tumor resection. TCR sequencing used whole RNA extracted from tumor and nontumor lung tissue, or from cryopreserved PBMC samples, without cell sorting. Samples were obtained from roughly 72 patients with early-stage, untreated non-small cell lung cancer from the lung TRACERx cohort. Only patients with enough RNA available from two or more tumor regions were chosen for TCR sequencing. This TCR derives from a male donor with early-stage non-small cell lung cancer. Sample: PBMCs, taken at surgery.

The CDR3 sequence is CASSLLAGGVLNEQFF. The DNA reads TGTGCCAGCAGTCTCCTAGCGGGAGGGGTTTTGAATGAGCAGTTCTTC. The chain was built from TRBV6-2 or TRBV6-3 and TRBJ2-1; 12 of the junction bases match TRBD2. Via the germline V gene, CDR1 is MNHEY and CDR2 SVGEGT. The CDR3 has 16 amino acids, counting the end cysteine and phenylalanine. The only DNA kept is the CDR3, 48 bases in frame from the first base. Unmatched junction bases come to 9, with V trimmed by 5 bases and J by 7 bases.